These 24 T cell receptor beta chains came from one sample sequenced in a study of T cell changes during pregnancy in multiple sclerosis. The method was immunoSEQ multiplex PCR; TCRdb's version includes in-frame clones alone and lacks a portion of them. Among 50,000 to 70,000 clones, about nine tenths were seen once, and the ten largest hold 1% to 1.5%. This sample comprised peripheral blood, obtained after pregnancy. The receptors derive from a female donor in good health, enrolled as a control in a pregnancy study.

V usage is TRBV7-2 and J usage is TRBJ2-1; D not resolved. Germline loops: CDR1 SGHTA, CDR2 FQGNSA. Trimming took 0 bases from V and 4 from J, leaving 4 bases between them. The CDR3 is 13 amino acids. The CDR3 loop is CASSLARYNEQFF. CDR3 DNA: TGTGCCAGCAGCTTAGCGAGGTACAATGAGCAGTTCTTC.

The table lists this clone with a few counts. The rearrangement uses TRBV4-2 and TRBJ1-2; 9 bases fit TRBD1. Losses at the gene ends were 1 base for V and 7 bases for J; bases not matched to a gene: 4. Per the germline V gene, CDR1 is LGHNA and CDR2 is YNFKEQ. The CDR3 is 14 residues long. CDR3 region: CASSQGGQGTGYTF. For the CDR3, the DNA is TGTGCCAGCAGCCAAGGGGGACAGGGAACTGGCTACACCTTC.

The CDR3 coding sequence is TGTGCCAGCAGCTACCAGGGGGACACTGGGGAAAAACTGTTTTTT. It yields the protein CASSYQGDTGEKLFF. The rearrangement joins TRBV7-6 to TRBJ1-4; the match to TRBD1 covers 7 bases. J was trimmed by 8 bases and V by 4 bases; bases with no gene match: 10. This CDR3 has 15 amino acids. CDR1 and CDR2 from the germline V gene are SGHVS and FNYEAQ.

V and J are TRBV2 and TRBJ2-7; TRBD1 aligns across 10 bases. V lost 6 bases, J lost 4 bases, and 6 bases stayed unmatched. Germline V CDR1 and CDR2: SNHLY, FYNNEI. The CDR3 is made up of 14 amino acids. The CDR3 sequence: CASRAGQGLYEQYF. The CDR3 nucleotides are TGTGCCAGCAGAGCGGGACAGGGGTTGTACGAGCAGTACTTC.

The V and J genes are TRBV30 and TRBJ2-2; a possible D gene is TRBD2 (6 bases). The CDR3 runs 15 residues. The V end lost 3 bases, the J end lost 0 bases, and 11 bases lay between the germline ends. The germline CDR1 and CDR2 sequences are GTSNPN and SVGIG (reference sequence). In DNA form, the CDR3 reads TGTGCCTGGAGGCGGGATCGGGCGAACACCGGGGAGCTGTTTTTT. Encoded protein: CAWRRDRANTGELFF.

The chain links TRBV13 to TRBJ1-4, with TRBD1 identical over 8 bases. The ends lost 5 bases at V and 7 bases at J; junction bases unmatched: 9. Per the germline V gene, CDR1 is PRHDT and CDR2 is FYEKMQ (reference sequence). The CDR3 is 15 residues long. This chain's CDR3 is CASSLGQGNIEKLFF. The CDR3 DNA reads TGTGCCAGCAGCCTCGGACAGGGAAATATTGAAAAACTGTTTTTT.

This clone came up a few times. The chain combines TRBV4-1 with TRBJ1-6, with D hard to call. This CDR3 has 13 amino acids. The germline gives CDR1 MGHRA, CDR2 YSYEKL. V gave up 0 bases and J gave up 9 bases, with 6 bases separating them. CDR3 nucleotide sequence: TGCGCCAGCAGCCAAGATCGGGTTTCACCCCTCCACTTT. Protein sequence: CASSQDRVSPLHF.

This clone was found once. The CDR3 sequence: CASSLGGQRNEKLFF. DNA for the CDR3: TGTGCCAGCAGCTTAGGAGGGCAGAGGAATGAAAAACTGTTTTTT. The rearrangement uses TRBV7-2 and TRBJ1-4; D call uncertain. V was cut by 1 base and J by 5 bases, with 11 bases left in between. The CDR3 loop spans 15 amino acids. Per germline, CDR1 SGHTA and CDR2 FQGNSA.

The V call is TRBV18, the J call TRBJ1-4; 8 nucleotides agree with TRBD1. The germline gives CDR1 KGHSH, CDR2 LQKENI. The CDR3 sequence is 14 residues long. J gave up 6 bases and V 8 bases, and 8 bases lay outside the gene matches. The CDR3 sequence: CASRLSGGYEKLFF. CDR3 coding DNA: TGTGCCAGCCGGCTGTCAGGGGGCTATGAAAAACTGTTTTTT. Using reference TRBV18 and TRBJ1-4 for the parts outside the CDR3, the full variable domain is NAGVMQNPRHLVRRRGQEARLRCSPMKGHSHVYWYRQLPEEGLKFMVYLQKENIIDESGMPKERFSAEFPKEGPSILRIQQVVRGDSAAYFCASRLSGGYEKLFFGSGTQLSVL.

J is TRBJ2-2 and V is TRBV11-1; TRBD1 matches 7 bases. This CDR3 contains 15 residues. Germline V gives CDR1 SGHAT, CDR2 FQDESV (reference sequence). The junction had 9 bases not matched to a gene; V was cut back by 11 bases and J by 0 bases. The CDR3 loop is CASGPGQTNTGELFF. The CDR3, as DNA: TGTGCCTCGGGGCCGGGACAGACGAACACCGGGGAGCTGTTTTTT. Full variable domain (missing parts from reference TRBV11-1 and TRBJ2-2): EAEVAQSPRYKITEKSQAVAFWCDPISGHATLYWYRQILGQGPELLVQFQDESVVDDSQLPKDRFSAERLKGVDSTLKIQPAELGDSAMYLCASGPGQTNTGELFFGEGSRLTVL.

The V call is TRBV6-1, the J call TRBJ2-5, with D perhaps matching TRBD1 (5 bases). The germline V gene encodes CDR1 MNHNS and CDR2 SASEGT. Trimming shortened V by 2 bases and J by 2 bases, and 15 bases separated the two germline ends. The CDR3 is made up of 16 amino acids. The CDR3 region is CASSEWGPTLQETQYF. The CDR3 nucleotides read TGTGCCAGCAGTGAATGGGGCCCAACTTTGCAAGAGACCCAGTACTTC.

V and J are TRBV30 and TRBJ2-7; TRBD1 agrees at 12 bases. This CDR3 is built from 16 residues. Germline loops: CDR1 GTSNPN, CDR2 SVGIG (reference sequence). The V and J ends lost 3 bases and 4 bases, in that order; junction bases with no gene match: 10. The CDR3: CAWSAAGTGGLYEQYF. In DNA, the CDR3 is TGTGCCTGGAGCGCAGCCGGGACAGGGGGCTTGTACGAGCAGTACTTC. The full variable domain, its missing parts supplied by reference TRBV30 and TRBJ2-7, is SQTIHQWPATLVQPVGSPLSLECTVEGTSNPNLYWYRQAAGRGLQLLFYSVGIGQISSEVPQNLSASRPQDRQFILSSKKLLLSDSGFYLCAWSAAGTGGLYEQYFGPGTRLTVT.

This clone came up once. In DNA, the CDR3 is TGCGCCAGCAGCCTCGGGAGGTTAACAGATACGCAGTATTTT. As protein: CASSLGRLTDTQYF. The chain uses TRBV10-1 and TRBJ2-3, with 7 bases that match TRBD2. The trim removed 6 bases at V and 3 bases at J, leaving 6 bases unmatched. CDR3 size: 14 residues. CDR1 and CDR2 from the germline V gene are WNHNN and SYGVQD (reference sequence).

The V call is TRBV30, the J call TRBJ1-4, with a weak D call TRBD1 (5 bases). The CDR3 spans 14 residues. CDR1 and CDR2 (germline): GTSNPN, SVGIG (reference sequence). V shed 6 bases and J shed 5 bases, with 16 bases lying between them. The CDR3 DNA follows: TGTGCCTGCTGGAATCGCGGGGGGAATGAAAAACTGTTTTTT. It encodes CACWNRGGNEKLFF. Full variable domain (rest looked up from reference TRBV30 and TRBJ1-4): SQTIHQWPATLVQPVGSPLSLECTVEGTSNPNLYWYRQAAGRGLQLLFYSVGIGQISSEVPQNLSASRPQDRQFILSSKKLLLSDSGFYLCACWNRGGNEKLFFGSGTQLSVL.

The chain carries TRBV9 and TRBJ2-3, with a tentative D call TRBD2 (6 bases). Germline V gene sequence: CDR1 SGDLS, CDR2 YYNGEE. The CDR3 runs to 17 residues. The V end was cut by 3 bases, the J end by 2 bases, with 19 bases between. The CDR3 protein is CASSGLPASSATDTQYF. CDR3 nucleotide sequence: TGTGCCAGCAGCGGGCTACCGGCGTCTAGCGCCACAGATACGCAGTATTTT.

The chain uses TRBV6-1 and TRBJ1-1; TRBD1 might be the D (6 bases). Germline CDR1 MNHNS, CDR2 SASEGT. This CDR3 comprises 12 residues. V dropped 2 bases and J dropped 11 bases, with 12 bases sitting between them. The CDR3 protein is CASSELGQRAFF. The CDR3 DNA reads as TGTGCCAGCAGTGAATTAGGACAGCGGGCTTTCTTT.

The CDR3 nucleotides read TGTGCCAGCAGCCCAAAACAGGGGGGAGAAAAACTGTTTTTT. Amino acids: CASSPKQGGEKLFF. The J gene is TRBJ1-4, the V gene TRBV7-6; 8 nucleotides line up with TRBD1. In germline, CDR1 is SGHVS, CDR2 FNYEAQ. With 5 bases clipped from V and 8 bases from J, the junction kept 7 bases outside the gene matches. CDR3 length equals 14 residues.

This clone has a single count. The chain uses TRBV9 and TRBJ2-3, with D tentatively TRBD2 (7 bases). In germline, CDR1 is SGDLS, CDR2 YYNGEE. The CDR3 length is 15 residues. V lost 3 bases to trimming and J lost 2 bases, with 13 bases between them. This chain's CDR3 is CASSEGGALTDTQYF. CDR3 DNA: TGTGCCAGCAGCGAGGGGGGGGCCCTCACAGATACGCAGTATTTT. Combining the CDR3 with reference TRBV9 and TRBJ2-3 gives the whole variable domain DSGVTQTPKHLITATGQRVTLRCSPRSGDLSVYWYQQSLDQGLQFLIQYYNGEERAKGNILERFSAQQFPDLHSELNLSSLELGDSALYFCASSEGGALTDTQYFGPGTRLTVL.

Sample share makes this clone medium-sized (0.01 to 0.1%). The chain carries TRBV4-2 and TRBJ2-3, with TRBD2 identical over 7 bases. Looked up from germline, CDR1 is LGHNA and CDR2 is YNFKEQ. The V gene end was trimmed by 0 bases and the J gene end by 7 bases; junction bases not matched to a gene: 13. CDR3 length equals 17 residues. CDR3: CASSQEIASGPRHTQYF. DNA for the CDR3: TGTGCCAGCAGCCAAGAGATCGCTAGCGGTCCTAGGCATACGCAGTATTTT.

The chain is built from TRBV4-1 and TRBJ1-1, with D unclear. V was trimmed by 2 bases and J by 7 bases, leaving 14 bases between them. Germline CDR1 and CDR2: MGHRA and YSYEKL. This CDR3 is built from 14 residues. DNA of the CDR3: TGCGCCAGCAGCCAACCGCCCGTGGGGAGTGAAGCTTTCTTT. It encodes CASSQPPVGSEAFF.

The chain carries TRBV2 and TRBJ1-2; 8 positions agree with TRBD1. The trim removed 6 bases at V and 8 bases at J, leaving 20 bases unmatched. The CDR3 runs 17 residues. The germline gives CDR1 SNHLY, CDR2 FYNNEI. The CDR3 region has the DNA TGTGCCAGCAGCGCGACAGGGGCTCTCCCAAGTCAGGACGGCTACACCTTC. Translation gives CASSATGALPSQDGYTF.

This clone was seen just once. The chain links TRBV7-3 to TRBJ2-2; a weak D match, TRBD1 (6 bases). Deletions cut 5 bases from V and 1 base from J, with 20 bases between. Germline values: CDR1 SGHTA, CDR2 FQGTGA. This CDR3 contains 18 residues. This CDR3 is CASSPGLQGILNTGELFF. The CDR3 nucleotides are TGTGCCAGCAGCCCTGGGCTGCAGGGGATTTTGAACACCGGGGAGCTGTTTTTT.

The chain joins TRBV4-3 to TRBJ2-7, with a tentative D call TRBD1 (7 bases). CDR1 and CDR2 from the germline V gene are LGHNA and YSLEER. V gave up 1 base and J gave up 6 bases, with 10 bases separating them. CDR3 length: 13 amino acids. DNA of the CDR3: TGCGCCAGCAGCCAAGGGCAGGGGGGCGAGCAGTACTTC. This gives the protein CASSQGQGGEQYF.

V usage is TRBV7-7 and J usage is TRBJ2-3, with 8 bases that match TRBD1. The V gene end was trimmed by 5 bases and the J gene end by 2 bases; junction bases not matched to a gene: 6. Germline-derived CDR1 and CDR2 are SSHAT and FNYEAQ (reference sequence). This CDR3 region has 15 residues. CDR3 DNA: TGTGCCAGCAGCGCTAGGACAGGGTACACAGATACGCAGTATTTT. It specifies CASSARTGYTDTQYF.